This entry lists 9 T cell receptor beta chains sequenced from one sample in a study of beta chain features in type 1 diabetes. Overall study results and limits: TCRB CDR3s from Type 1 diabetes patients were moderately but significantly shorter in all four CD4+ subsets.

The study reverse transcribed the entire isolated RNA, so it sequenced expressed TCRB transcripts. The data were produced by immunoSEQ multiplex PCR, yet TCRdb's version contains in-frame clones alone and is incomplete. Among around 160,000 clones listed, approximately 8.7% were seen once. Antigens for these TCRs are unknown. Sequencing was carried out using central memory CD4+ T cells from blood. Every receptor here comes from a woman aged 30 to 39 with type 1 diabetes.

This chain connects TRBV15 to TRBJ2-7; the D is unclear. The germline gives CDR1 LNHNV, CDR2 YYDKDF (reference sequence). There are 13 residues in the CDR3. Trimming cost V 0 bases and J 4 bases, with 7 bases left between them. In nucleotides, the CDR3 is TGTGCCACCAGCAGAGACCCTAAATACGAGCAGTACTTC. Protein product: CATSRDPKYEQYF. Drawing the rest from reference TRBV15 and TRBJ2-7, the complete variable domain is DAMVIQNPRYQVTQFGKPVTLSCSQTLNHNVMYWYQQKSSQAPKLLFHYYDKDFNNEADTPDNFQSRRPNTSFCFLDIRSPGLGDTAMYLCATSRDPKYEQYFGPGTRLTVT.

The gene calls are TRBV19 and TRBJ1-2, with D hard to call. Germline values: CDR1 LNHDA, CDR2 SQIVND (reference sequence). The CDR3 is 14 amino acids. Trimming removed 1 base at V and 5 bases at J, with 11 bases between. The CDR3 coding sequence is TGTGCCAGTAGTATAGGAGGCCTGACGTATGGCTACACCTTC. This translates into CASSIGGLTYGYTF.

This clone showed up just a few times. This chain connects TRBV18 to TRBJ1-2, with 7 nucleotides matching TRBD1. The CDR3 has 14 amino acids. V shed 4 bases, J shed 8 bases, and the junction held 10 bases outside the gene matches. The germline V gene encodes CDR1 KGHSH and CDR2 LQKENI. The CDR3 DNA follows: TGTGCCAGCTCACGATCCGGTGACAGGGCCGGCTACACCTTC. Its translation: CASSRSGDRAGYTF.

In its sample, this clone was seen a few times. The chain combines TRBV7-6 with TRBJ2-3; D is ambiguous. V was shortened by 5 bases and J by 2 bases, with 8 bases between the two germline ends. The V gene's germline CDR1 is SGHVS and CDR2 FNYEAQ. This CDR3 spans 13 amino acids. The CDR3 region is CASSPHNTDTQYF. The CDR3 DNA sequence: TGTGCCAGCAGCCCACACAACACAGATACGCAGTATTTT.

This chain links TRBV2 with TRBJ2-5, with D unclear. The CDR3 extends over 14 amino acids. The germline gives CDR1 SNHLY, CDR2 FYNNEI. V was cut by 2 bases and J by 0 bases, with 7 bases left in between. The CDR3 loop reads CASSEFSYQETQYF. In DNA, the CDR3 is TGTGCCAGCAGTGAATTCTCGTACCAAGAGACCCAGTACTTC.

This clone was observed a handful of times. The rearrangement uses TRBV7-2 and TRBJ2-3; TRBD1 agrees at 9 bases. V trimming: 6 bases; J trimming: 5 bases; junction bases outside the gene matches: 6. The germline gives CDR1 SGHTA, CDR2 FQGNSA. This CDR3 spans 14 amino acids. The CDR3 loop reads CASRQQGAGDTQYF. The CDR3 nucleotides are TGTGCCAGCAGACAACAGGGGGCAGGAGATACGCAGTATTTT.

As to this clone: The same CDR3 arises from other DNA sequences in this sample as well. The chain couples TRBV29-1 to TRBJ1-1; 7 nucleotides line up with TRBD1. With 4 bases clipped from V and 5 bases from J, the junction kept 4 bases outside the gene matches. Looked up from germline, CDR1 is SQVTM and CDR2 is ANQGSEA. CDR3 size: 12 residues. CDR3 nucleotide sequence: TGCAGCGTTGGACAGGGCGGGACTGAAGCTTTCTTT. Residues: CSVGQGGTEAFF. Looking up the rest from reference TRBV29-1 and TRBJ1-1 gives the full variable domain: SAVISQKPSRDICQRGTSLTIQCQVDSQVTMMFWYRQQPGQSLTLIATANQGSEATYESGFVIDKFPISRPNLTFSTLTVSNMSPEDSSIYLCSVGQGGTEAFFGQGTRLTVV.

This clone has a handful of counts. This chain joins TRBV4-2 and TRBJ2-5; 7 bases agree with TRBD1. Losses at the gene ends were 1 base for V and 2 bases for J; bases not matched to a gene: 4. This CDR3 region has 15 residues. Germline CDR1 LGHNA, CDR2 YNFKEQ. CDR3: CASSQGDRDQETQYF. CDR3 sequence (DNA): TGTGCCAGCAGCCAAGGAGACAGGGATCAAGAGACCCAGTACTTC.

The gene calls are TRBV30 and TRBJ2-2; TRBD2 might be the D (6 bases). The V and J ends lost 4 bases and 3 bases respectively, with 15 bases between them. The CDR3 is 15 amino acids. Germline CDR1 is GTSNPN and CDR2 is SVGIG (reference sequence). CDR3 nucleotides: TGTGCCTGGATGGGGTTACTAGCAGACACCGGGGAGCTGTTTTTT. This sequence encodes CAWMGLLADTGELFF.